This TCR beta chain appears in the sequencing data of a study of shared clonotypes between healthy human individuals (dated by TCRdb to about 2020). Turning to the overall study: The cohort included a few men and a couple of women between 18 and 49 years of age. Per donor, leukapheresis produced somewhere between about 0.94 and 9 billion PBMCs. To increase sequencing depth and limit assay-specific biases, TCR repertoire library preparation and sequencing were carried out by different laboratories using diverse techniques. For each donor, CD4 naive and CD4 memory were each given three plates, CD8 naive was given two plates, and CD8 memory was given one plate. To estimate repertoire size and how much clonotypes are shared between individuals, the study performed deep sequencing of blood TCR repertoires from about 5 healthy adults.

General study outcomes and caveats: Compared with non-shared clonotypes, clonotypes shared by all four sorted-subset donors had higher generation probabilities. Larger estimated clonotype richness was generally found for naive subsets than for memory subsets. Sharing across a few donors was observed for around 4.8% of naive CD4, around 3.5% of naive CD8, 2.3% of memory CD4, and about 0.39% of memory CD8 clonotypes. Sampling was restricted to blood, and TCR repertoires in tissues likely differ from the TCR repertoires found in blood. Incomplete sequencing was indicated by rarefaction of sorted-subset datasets, despite the large sequencing depth. Because the study included only a small number of donors, the genetic and exposure-history diversity represented was limited. Based on pairwise subsampling, the degree of clonotype sharing among donors was expected to be affected by sequencing depth.

Using the deep immunoSEQ assay, multiplex PCR amplified TCR CDR3 regions from genomic DNA. Extracted genomic DNA from each cell subset was spread evenly across all wells of several immunoSEQ 96-well plates, with each plate serving as a replicate. Each replicate PCR for sorted subsets received approximately 200 ng genomic DNA, equal to roughly 33,000 T cell genomes. Purified libraries were quantified with a Qubit 3.0 fluorometer, sized on a Bioanalyzer 2100, and re-quantified with the KAPA Library Quantification kit. Each immunoSEQ 96-well plate was sequenced on its own single-read 150-cycle Illumina NextSeq 550 flow cell. On the authors' methods: Because the immunoSEQ output held only junctional sequences and lacked quality scores, the filtering could not match the filtering applied to full-length reads. Sequences were annotated with PyIR, a Python wrapper for IgBLAST v1.9, and V/J genes and CDR3 were assigned using IMGT germline references. Reads with weak V/J assignments (E-value above 1e-6), missing CDR3, stop codons, out-of-frame junctions, or ambiguous translated residues were removed. A V3J clonotype was defined by an identical inferred V gene, J gene, and CDR3 amino acid sequence. To compute the percentage overlap between repertoires, the number of shared unique clonotypes was divided by the size of the smaller repertoire. Richness of each repertoire was evaluated using RTK rarefaction, the Chao1 estimator, and Recon v2.1 estimates of unobserved clonotypes. Generation probabilities were computed with OLGA for all TCRbeta clonotypes obtained by the gDNA method from a handful of donors. Held by TCRdb, this immuneACCESS table contains in-frame sequences only and omits some clones. Under half of the omission traces to an unresolved V gene where checked; the cause of the rest is unknown. V, J and clone size reflect that table, while D and trimming were determined from the DNA. Across this sample there are about 2.1 million clones, with just over 90% seen only once. 1.5% to 2% of the sample rests with the top ten.

CD8 naive samples consisted of CD45RO-negative cells that were positively selected for CCR7, yielding a CD45RA+CCR7+ population without TemRA cells. The donors were healthy, HIV-negative adults who had no recently reported acute infections or vaccinations. Every donor was a Caucasian adult living in Nashville, Tennessee, USA. Blood was obtained by leukapheresis, after which PBMCs were separated by Ficoll-Histopaque density gradient centrifugation and cryopreserved in liquid nitrogen vapor phase. Analytical flow cytometry was used to check the purity and quantity of each magnetically sorted T cell population. Genomic DNA was isolated from every sorted fraction and measured by UV absorbance on a Nanodrop 2000c. About this clone: Its antigen remains unidentified. One base away there is no much larger clone; base qualities are not given.

Including cysteine and phenylalanine, the CDR3 has 18 amino acids. The read is trimmed to its CDR3 DNA, 54 bases read in frame from base 1. This sequence originates from a man between 18 and 35 years old in good health. Some clones in this sample may be carry-over from other donors' samples. The sample consisted of naive CD8+ T cells from PBMCs. The sample's cell subset or site label, decoded: CD45RA+CCR7+. The chain is assembled from TRBV12-2 and TRBJ2-6; the table names TRBD1, a call not compared with the DNA. TRBV12-2 is flagged as a pseudogene. The CDR3 in this case is CASRLATVIRSGANVLTF. The sequence in DNA is TGTGCAAGTCGCTTAGCCACAGTAATCCGCTCTGGGGCCAACGTCCTGACTTTC.